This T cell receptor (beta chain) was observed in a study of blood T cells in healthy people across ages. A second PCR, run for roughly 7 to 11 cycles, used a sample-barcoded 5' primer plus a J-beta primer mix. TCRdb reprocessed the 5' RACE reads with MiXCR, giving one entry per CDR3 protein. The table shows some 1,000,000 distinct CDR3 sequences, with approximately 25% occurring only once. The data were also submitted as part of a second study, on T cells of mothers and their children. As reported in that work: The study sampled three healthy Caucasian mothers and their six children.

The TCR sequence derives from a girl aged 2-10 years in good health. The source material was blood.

The DNA for the CDR3 is TGTGCCAGCAGCCGCGTACGGGAGGATACGCAGTATTTT. Translated: CASSRVREDTQYF. The chain carries TRBV4-2 and TRBJ2-3, with D perhaps TRBD2 (6 bases). The V end was cut by 4 bases, the J end by 6 bases, with 11 bases between. This CDR3 has 13 amino acids. Per the germline V gene, CDR1 is LGHNA and CDR2 is YNFKEQ.